Listed here is a single T cell receptor (beta chain). The target antigen is unknown. This specimen comes from a study of CD8 T cells in ankylosing spondylitis. Study results and caveats: Both synovial fluid and blood in reactive arthritis had previously been reported to carry some motif variants. In ankylosing spondylitis patients, matched synovial fluid reportedly showed significant enrichment of disease-linked clones. A TCR beta motif of roughly 8 highly homologous variants seemed to mark ankylosing spondylitis blood. Relatively scarce in peripheral blood, disease-linked clones were CD8+.

Library preparation for TCR beta used quantitative 5'-RACE with molecular barcodes. In TCRdb, the 5' RACE reads were re-called with MiXCR into one record per CDR3 protein. The sample has around 770,000 distinct CDR3 sequences; around 11% are singletons. The TCR sequence derives from a male donor with ankylosing spondylitis. The material sequenced was blood, either unsorted or a sorted T cell fraction (not recorded which).

This CDR3 reads CASSSGWRETYEQYF. The CDR3, as DNA: TGTGCCAGCAGCTCTGGATGGCGGGAGACCTACGAGCAGTACTTC. This chain links TRBV7-8 with TRBJ2-7, with 7 bases matching TRBD2. The germline V gene has CDR1 SGHVS and CDR2 FQNEAQ. This CDR3 has 15 residues. Trimming removed 4 bases from V and 2 bases from J; junction bases left unmatched: 8.